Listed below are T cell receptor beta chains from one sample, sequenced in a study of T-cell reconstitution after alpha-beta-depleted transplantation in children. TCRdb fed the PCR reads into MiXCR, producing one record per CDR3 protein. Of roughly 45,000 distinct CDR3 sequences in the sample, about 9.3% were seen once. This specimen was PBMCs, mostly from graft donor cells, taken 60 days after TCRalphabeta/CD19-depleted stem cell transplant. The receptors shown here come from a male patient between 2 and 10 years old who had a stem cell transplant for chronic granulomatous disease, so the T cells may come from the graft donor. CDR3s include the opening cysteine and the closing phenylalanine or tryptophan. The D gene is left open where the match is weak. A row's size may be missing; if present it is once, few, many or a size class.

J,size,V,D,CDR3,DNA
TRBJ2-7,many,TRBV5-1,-,CASSLGHRDTIFEQYF,TGCGCCAGCAGCTTGGGTCACCGGGACACGATTTTTGAGCAGTACTTC
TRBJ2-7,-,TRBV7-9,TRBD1,CASSLGQGFPYEQYF,TGTGCCAGCAGCTTGGGACAGGGGTTCCCCTACGAGCAGTACTTC
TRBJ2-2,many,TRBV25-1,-,CASSELGGNTGELFF,TGTGCCAGCAGTGAATTAGGGGGTAACACCGGGGAGCTGTTTTTT
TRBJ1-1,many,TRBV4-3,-,CASSHIPWGKTEAFF,TGCGCCAGCAGCCATATCCCCTGGGGAAAAACTGAAGCTTTCTTT
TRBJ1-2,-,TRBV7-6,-,CASSLAAGYGYTF,TGTGCCAGCAGCTTAGCAGCAGGGTATGGCTACACCTTC
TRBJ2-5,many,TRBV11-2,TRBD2,CASSLGISGRFKETQYF,TGTGCCAGCAGCTTAGGAATTAGCGGGAGGTTTAAAGAGACCCAGTACTTC
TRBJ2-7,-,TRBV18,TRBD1,CASSRVSGTGGVRETYEQYF,TGTGCCAGCTCACGAGTATCCGGGACAGGGGGCGTGAGGGAGACCTACGAGCAGTACTTC
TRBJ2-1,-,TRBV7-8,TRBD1,CASRATWDSHNEQFF,TGTGCCAGCAGAGCAACCTGGGACAGCCACAATGAGCAGTTCTTC
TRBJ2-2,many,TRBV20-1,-,CSARDLARGEAGELFF,TGCAGTGCTAGAGATCTAGCCAGGGGGGAGGCCGGGGAGCTGTTTTTT
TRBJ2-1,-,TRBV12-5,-,CASGLTSNEQFF,TGTGCTAGTGGTTTGACTAGCAATGAGCAGTTCTTC
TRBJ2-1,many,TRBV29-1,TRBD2,CSVRAISGRAFYNEQFF,TGCAGCGTTCGTGCGATTAGCGGGAGGGCCTTCTACAATGAGCAGTTCTTC
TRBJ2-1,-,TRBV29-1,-,CSVGPGVGDEQFF,TGCAGCGTGGGCCCGGGAGTGGGCGATGAGCAGTTCTTC